A single sample gave rise to the 28 T cell receptor beta chains below, sequenced in a study of blood T cell repertoires in COVID-19. The method was immunoSEQ multiplex PCR; TCRdb's version includes in-frame clones alone and lacks a portion of them. Among some 21,000 clones listed, 86% were seen once. Input material: peripheral blood. The receptors here all came from a human donor with acute or convalescent COVID-19. The donor label of this sample is uncertain.

The V call is TRBV12-3 or TRBV12-4, the J call TRBJ2-3, with unresolved D. The CDR3 contains 13 residues. Trimming pared 2 bases from V and 2 bases from J, leaving 5 bases between. CDR3 in amino acids: CASSLQDTDTQYF. The CDR3 coding sequence is TGTGCCAGCAGTTTACAGGACACAGATACGCAGTATTTT.

This clone was found once. The chain uses TRBV7-7 and TRBJ2-1; 11 nucleotides line up with TRBD1. Trimming at V came to 0 bases and at J to 7 bases, leaving 2 bases not matched to a gene. The CDR3 sequence is 15 residues long. Germline V gene sequence: CDR1 SSHAT, CDR2 FNYEAQ (reference sequence). In DNA form, the CDR3 reads TGTGCCAGCAGCTTAGCCGGGACAGGGGGGAATGAGCAGTTCTTC. This codes for CASSLAGTGGNEQFF.

The rearrangement links TRBV19 to TRBJ2-1; D is perhaps TRBD2 (6 bases). From germline, CDR1 is LNHDA and CDR2 SQIVND (reference sequence). Trimming took 5 bases from V and 5 from J, leaving 10 bases between them. This CDR3 comprises 13 residues. Here the CDR3 DNA reads TGTGCCAGTAGTGGTCCGGGGGACAATGAGCAGTTCTTC. It encodes CASSGPGDNEQFF.

By its share, this clone is medium-sized (0.01 to 0.1%). The chain carries TRBV6-5 and TRBJ2-7, with a tentative D call TRBD2 (6 bases). Per the germline V gene, CDR1 is MNHEY and CDR2 is SVGAGI. This CDR3 spans 12 amino acids. The V end lost 6 bases, the J end lost 7 bases, and 13 bases lay between the germline ends. The CDR3 here is CASSPTSREQYF. The CDR3 region has the DNA TGTGCCAGCAGCCCAACTAGCAGGGAGCAGTACTTC.

The V and J genes are TRBV6-5 and TRBJ2-7, with 9 bases aligning to TRBD1. The CDR3 is 14 residues long. Germline trimming cut 5 bases from V and 4 bases from J; bases unmatched to any gene: 6. Germline V lookup: CDR1 MNHEY, CDR2 SVGAGI. CDR3 amino acids: CASSPTGGGYEQYF. DNA of the CDR3: TGTGCCAGCAGTCCAACAGGGGGCGGTTACGAGCAGTACTTC.

The V call is TRBV19, the J call TRBJ2-3, with D tentatively TRBD2 (5 bases). Between the trimmed V and J ends, which lost 2 bases and 0 bases, there was a span of 9 bases. CDR3 length equals 15 residues. Germline V gives CDR1 LNHDA, CDR2 SQIVND (reference sequence). The CDR3 is CASSISGPSTDTQYF. Written as DNA, the CDR3 is TGTGCCAGTAGTATAAGCGGACCTAGCACAGATACGCAGTATTTT.

The chain combines TRBV3-1 (or the pseudogene TRBV3-2) with TRBJ2-7; D gene ambiguous. Trimming pared 1 base from V and 6 bases from J, leaving 4 bases between. CDR3 length: 11 residues. Germline loops: CDR1 LGHDT, CDR2 YNNKEL (reference sequence). CDR3 protein: CASSQAFEQYF. The DNA of the CDR3 is TGTGCCAGCAGCCAAGCATTCGAGCAGTACTTC.

In nucleotides, the CDR3 is TGCAGTGCTAGTCTTCCAGGGGGCCCGAATTCACCCCTCCACTTT. Protein: CSASLPGGPNSPLHF. This chain connects TRBV20-1 to TRBJ1-6; the match to TRBD1 covers 8 bases. The CDR3 contains 15 residues. Germline trimming cut 3 bases from V and 7 bases from J; bases unmatched to any gene: 8. Germline CDR1 is DFQATT and CDR2 is SNEGSKA (reference sequence).

Concerning this clone: At one boundary the junction diverges from the germline segment, which might be a read error. The rearrangement joins TRBV19 to TRBJ2-7; possible D gene TRBD1, 5 bases. Germline V CDR1 and CDR2: LNHDA, SQIVND (reference sequence). This CDR3 region has 14 residues. This chain's CDR3 is CASRIGVFTGEQYF. The CDR3 bases are TGTGCCAGTAGGATAGGAGTATTCACAGGCGAGCAGTACTTC. Variable domain in full (rest from reference TRBV19 and TRBJ2-7): DGGITQSPKYLFRKEGQNVTLSCEQNLNHDAMYWYRQDPGQGLRLIYYSQIVNDFQKGDIAEGYSVSREKKESFPLTVTSAQKNPTAFYLCASRIGVFTGEQYFGPGTRLTVT.

This clone was observed a few times. The chain couples TRBV5-1 to TRBJ2-5, with D unclear. The germline V and J ends were trimmed by 0 bases and 1 base, with 10 bases remaining between them. The CDR3 extends over 15 amino acids. Germline V gene sequence: CDR1 SGHRS, CDR2 YFSETQ. This chain's CDR3 is CASSLAGSPQETQYF. DNA for the CDR3: TGCGCCAGCAGCTTGGCAGGAAGCCCCCAAGAGACCCAGTACTTC.

The rearrangement joins TRBV5-6 to TRBJ1-6, with D perhaps TRBD1 (6 bases). Deletions cut 1 base from V and 8 bases from J, with 13 bases between. CDR1 is SGHDT and CDR2 is YYEEEE in the germline V gene. This CDR3 is built from 15 residues. The CDR3 protein is CASSLLIQGHSPLHF. For the CDR3, the DNA is TGTGCCAGCAGCTTGCTCATACAGGGACATTCACCCCTCCACTTT. The full variable domain, its missing parts supplied by reference TRBV5-6 and TRBJ1-6, is DAGVTQSPTHLIKTRGQQVTLRCSPKSGHDTVSWYQQALGQGPQFIFQYYEEEERQRGNFPDRFSGHQFPNYSSELNVNALLLGDSALYLCASSLLIQGHSPLHFGNGTRLTVT.

This clone occurred once. CDR3 sequence: CASSGDRANTEAFF. CDR3 DNA: TGTGCCAGCAGTGGGGACAGGGCGAACACTGAAGCTTTCTTT. The chain carries TRBV2 and TRBJ1-1; TRBD1 matches 9 bases. Trimming took 4 bases from V and 1 from J; bases not matched to a gene: 1. The CDR3 sequence is 14 residues long. Germline CDR1 is SNHLY and CDR2 is FYNNEI. Combining the CDR3 with reference TRBV2 and TRBJ1-1 gives the whole variable domain EPEVTQTPSHQVTQMGQEVILRCVPISNHLYFYWYRQILGQKVEFLVSFYNNEISEKSEIFDDQFSVERPDGSNFTLKIRSTKLEDSAMYFCASSGDRANTEAFFGQGTRLTVV.

This clone was recorded once. The V and J genes are TRBV5-6 and TRBJ2-7, with D possibly matching TRBD2 (6 bases). With 2 bases removed from V and 2 bases from J, the gap between germline ends came to 11 bases. The V gene's germline CDR1 is SGHDT and CDR2 YYEEEE. The CDR3 totals 14 residues. The CDR3 DNA reads TGTGCCAGCAGCTTTGAGCGGGCCCCCTACGAGCAGTACTTC. Its translation is CASSFERAPYEQYF. The variable domain in full, with the rest retrieved from reference TRBV5-6 and TRBJ2-7, is DAGVTQSPTHLIKTRGQQVTLRCSPKSGHDTVSWYQQALGQGPQFIFQYYEEEERQRGNFPDRFSGHQFPNYSSELNVNALLLGDSALYLCASSFERAPYEQYFGPGTRLTVT.

The chain employs TRBV7-2 and TRBJ2-7; no clear D. In germline, CDR1 is SGHTA, CDR2 FQGNSA. Trimming left V 2 bases short and J 5 bases short, with 7 bases between. There are 12 residues in the CDR3. CDR3 nucleotides: TGTGCCAGCAGCTTAACTGCCCACGAGCAGTACTTC. Protein: CASSLTAHEQYF.

This chain uses TRBV5-1 with TRBJ2-5; perhaps TRBD2 as D (5 bases). Germline loops: CDR1 SGHRS, CDR2 YFSETQ. V shed 6 bases and J shed 4 bases, with 22 bases lying between them. This CDR3 comprises 16 residues. The CDR3 DNA reads TGCGCCAGCACTCTGAGGGCCCCGAGAACTGTAGAGACCCAGTACTTC. This gives the protein CASTLRAPRTVETQYF.

The chain recombines TRBV28 with TRBJ2-1; 8 bases align to TRBD2. The germline V gene encodes CDR1 MDHEN and CDR2 SYDVKM. This CDR3 region has 15 residues. Trimming cost V 6 bases and J 2 bases; bases outside gene matches: 6. The CDR3 here is CASSPSGGPYNEQFF. The CDR3 DNA follows: TGTGCCAGCAGCCCCAGCGGGGGACCCTACAATGAGCAGTTCTTC.

This clone was recorded a few times. The J gene is TRBJ2-2, the V gene TRBV29-1, with 7 bases lining up with TRBD1. In germline, CDR1 is SQVTM, CDR2 ANQGSEA. V was pared by 6 bases and J by 6 bases, with 4 bases of the junction left unmatched. The CDR3 runs 12 residues. This CDR3 is CSVAGTAGELFF. The CDR3 DNA sequence: TGCAGCGTAGCCGGGACAGCCGGGGAGCTGTTTTTT.

The chain joins TRBV10-3 to TRBJ2-5; 9 bases fit TRBD2. After removal of 11 bases from V and 5 bases from J, the junction contained 9 bases not matched to a gene. The germline CDR1 and CDR2 sequences are ENHRY and SYGVKD. The CDR3 extends over 13 amino acids. CDR3: CALGGGGAETQYF. The CDR3 region has the DNA TGTGCCCTCGGGGGCGGGGGGGCGGAGACCCAGTACTTC.

The V call is TRBV29-1, the J call TRBJ2-7; 7 nucleotides align to TRBD1. CDR3 length equals 13 residues. Germline CDR1 SQVTM, CDR2 ANQGSEA. Losses at the gene ends were 4 bases for V and 4 bases for J; bases not matched to a gene: 7. The chain's CDR3 is CSVVRQGEYEQYF. As DNA, the CDR3 is TGCAGCGTTGTTAGGCAGGGGGAATACGAGCAGTACTTC.

Concerning this clone: It is likely a read error, because the conserved phenylalanine at the end of the CDR3 is missing. The DNA is omitted, as the CDR3 cannot be located on it reliably, and the CDR3 follows TCRdb's listing. CDR3 residues: CASSLAQGTGNR. This chain links TRBV11-1 with TRBJ1-5; the table's D call TRBD1 went unverified against the DNA. The CDR3 is 12 residues long, counting both termini. The V gene's germline CDR1 is SGHAT and CDR2 FQDESV (reference sequence).

The V call is TRBV6-1, the J call TRBJ1-5, with 7 bases lining up with TRBD1. Germline CDR1 MNHNS, CDR2 SASEGT. The CDR3 runs to 16 residues. Unmatched junction bases numbered 8, after V lost 2 bases and J lost 4 bases. The DNA for the CDR3 is TGTGCCAGCAGTGAATCCGGGACAGCAATAAATCAGCCCCAGCATTTT. Protein product: CASSESGTAINQPQHF.

The genes are TRBV28 and TRBJ2-1; TRBD2 matches at 10 bases. The length of the CDR3 is 16 residues. The germline V gene has CDR1 MDHEN and CDR2 SYDVKM. V shed 4 bases, J shed 1 base, and the junction held 4 bases outside the gene matches. CDR3 bases: TGTGCCAGCAGTTCGCCGGGACTAGCGTCCTACAATGAGCAGTTCTTC. It specifies CASSSPGLASYNEQFF.

The chain is built from TRBV6-2 or TRBV6-3 and TRBJ2-7, with no clear D. Trimming stripped 4 bases from V and 7 bases from J, with 17 bases between. The germline V gene encodes CDR1 MNHEY and CDR2 SVGEGT. There are 14 residues in the CDR3. This CDR3 reads CASSSGAKRSEQYF. In DNA form, the CDR3 reads TGTGCCAGCAGTTCCGGTGCGAAGAGGTCTGAGCAGTACTTC.

The CDR3 DNA is TGCGCCAGCAGCATGACAGGGGGCGAGGTGAACACTGAAGCTTTCTTT. Its translation: CASSMTGGEVNTEAFF. V is TRBV5-1 and J is TRBJ1-1, with 10 bases matching TRBD1. Per germline, CDR1 SGHRS and CDR2 YFSETQ. This CDR3 has 16 residues. With V trimmed by 4 bases and J by 0 bases, 6 bases remained unmatched.

The chain employs TRBV7-3 and TRBJ2-2; 8 bases line up with TRBD1. The CDR3 length is 14 residues. V was pared by 5 bases and J by 11 bases, with 10 bases of the junction left unmatched. CDR1 SGHTA and CDR2 FQGTGA come from the germline V gene. The CDR3 loop is CASSPMTGVGELFF. For the CDR3, the DNA is TGTGCCAGCAGCCCAATGACAGGGGTGGGAGAGCTGTTTTTT.

The chain uses TRBV7-3 and TRBJ2-1; TRBD1 agrees at 7 bases. Germline lookup yields CDR1 SGHTA and CDR2 FQGTGA. CDR3 length: 18 amino acids. Trimming removed 2 bases from V and 5 bases from J; junction bases left unmatched: 15. CDR3 bases: TGTGCCAGCAGCTTAGAGTTACTGACAGGGCGTACGGACAATGAGCAGTTCTTC. Protein: CASSLELLTGRTDNEQFF.

The gene calls are TRBV19 and TRBJ2-3; the match to TRBD1 covers 7 bases. The CDR3 totals 15 residues. Germline V gives CDR1 LNHDA, CDR2 SQIVND (reference sequence). V shed 1 base and J 1 base; nucleotides not matched to a gene: 2. The CDR3: CASSIGDSRTDTQYF. In nucleotides, the CDR3 is TGTGCCAGTAGTATAGGGGACAGCCGCACAGATACGCAGTATTTT.

The chain has TRBV5-6 and TRBJ2-3, with D maybe TRBD2 (5 bases). The CDR3 is 16 amino acids. Germline V CDR1 and CDR2: SGHDT, YYEEEE. V dropped 2 bases and J dropped 1 base, with 14 bases sitting between them. The CDR3 DNA sequence: TGTGCCAGCAGCTTCTCCATCCAGGAGGGCACAGATACGCAGTATTTT. Translating gives CASSFSIQEGTDTQYF.